The clone carrying this T cell receptor beta chain was picked up a small number of times. What it recognizes is unknown. This PCR relied on a set of 60 Vbeta primers and 13 Jbeta primers. Under the authors' procedure: It was a later analysis that counted 75 million to 90 million unique TCR beta chains, of which roughly 11 million were shared. Sequencing used immunoSEQ multiplex PCR; TCRdb keeps in-frame clones, though not all of them. Clone size and V and J calls were adopted from that table, with D and trimming inferred from the DNA. The table shows over 100,000 clones, with approximately 80% occurring only once. This sample is part of a study of cytomegalovirus exposure and HLA in healthy donors. On the study more broadly: Genetic ancestry analysis placed around four fifths of the 398 donors that were genotyped in the Caucasian-associated cluster. Findings and limits, study-wide: Most TCR beta V segments were productive about 90% or about 30% of the time in an earlier analysis.

This sequence originates from a young woman in good health and CMV-seronegative. The specimen was PBMCs.

The CDR3 here is CASSGGNREAFF. The CDR3 bases are TGTGCCAGCAGTGGGGGGAATAGGGAAGCTTTCTTT. The chain links TRBV27 to TRBJ1-1, with a tentative D call TRBD1 (5 bases). V lost 5 bases and J 8 bases, leaving 12 bases between the germline ends. Germline V gene lookup returns CDR1 MNHEY and CDR2 SMNVEV (reference sequence). This CDR3 comprises 12 residues.